This T cell receptor (beta chain) is from a study of blood T cells in healthy people across ages (dated by TCRdb to 2014 to 2015). About the investigation overall: In model experiments, roughly one uniquely barcoded TCR beta cDNA molecule per two T cells was captured by template switching. To track age-related changes in TCR beta repertoire diversity, the study relied on deep sequencing normalized with unique cDNA molecular identifiers. Four age groups were formed from the donors: young (average 16 years), middle-aged (just under 40), aged (approximately 60) and long-lived (roughly 81). To avoid experimental bias, donors of different ages were randomly spread across the sequencing lanes. Two additional independent replicas of 1 million unique cDNA reads from the same blood draw were analyzed for two donors (one aged 18 to 30 and one aged 80 or older). Results and caveats for the whole study, not just this receptor: The percentage of naive T cells measured by flow cytometry correlated strongly with observed TCR beta diversity. Because profiling used bulk unsorted PBMCs, naive and antigen-experienced compartments could not be compared conclusively. Donor CMV infection status was unknown, potentially confounding age-related changes in expanded clonotypes. Compared with the aged group, the long-lived group had more naive CD4+ T cells, fewer expanded clones and increased TCR diversity, a pattern suggesting age selection. Observed TCR beta diversity per million T cells fell roughly linearly with age, and a significant reduction was already apparent by age about 43. Estimates of total diversity from one million sequenced T cells were regarded as lower bounds and underestimates.

On this clonotype: There is no known antigen for this receptor. Base-call qualities are not available, and no considerably larger clone is one nucleotide away.

V has 3 bases trimmed and J has 0 bases trimmed; junction bases matching no gene number 8. The germline V gene encodes CDR1 DFQATT and CDR2 SNEGSKA (reference sequence). The CDR3 numbers 15 residues from cysteine through phenylalanine. CDR3 DNA only is kept here, 45 bases in frame from base 1. The roughly 39 donors, aged about 6 to 95 years, were systemically healthy Caucasian individuals from Russia. Each donor gave ten milliliters of peripheral blood, collected into EDTA-treated Vacutainer tubes. Ficoll-Paque density-gradient centrifugation was used to isolate PBMCs, with at least 7 million per sample. Total RNA was extracted from PBMCs with Trizol reagent, with at least 5.5 micrograms obtained per sample. Naive CD45RAhigh/CD27high T cell percentages were measured by flow cytometry on a PBMC aliquot from every donor. The library was prepared using 5' RACE. Sequenced on an Illumina HiSeq 2500. A second roughly 6 to 11 cycle PCR used a sample-barcoded 5' primer and a J-beta primer mix. A template-switch 5' adaptor carrying 12 random nucleotides introduced a unique molecular identifier onto each TCR beta cDNA molecule. At least 3 million CDR3-containing paired-end reads were obtained from each sample. All of the RNA was converted into first-strand cDNA using the Mint cDNA synthesis kit, with a TRBC-specific oligonucleotide serving as the primer. All cDNA was treated with uracil-DNA glycosylase and then went through a first 18-cycle PCR with the universal primers M1SS and BC2_uni_R. Processing in the source paper ran as follows. For normalization, 1 million high-quality reads, each with a distinct molecular identifier, were randomly selected from each sample. Instead of being binned into consensus sequences, reads with shared molecular identifiers were discarded. MiTCR, run with a Q25 quality threshold and the strictest error-elimination algorithm, handled CDR3 identification, clonotype clustering and error correction. A nonparametric unseen species model with Euler transformation was used to estimate lower-bound total TCR beta diversity. Starting from the raw public reads, TCRdb applied fastp trimming at Q25, assembled clones with MiXCR and retained in-frame beta chains. Entries that share a CDR3 protein sequence are merged under the most common genes and DNA. TCRdb, not the authors, supplied the V and J calls. This sample gives roughly 1.4 million distinct CDR3 sequences in total; roughly 60% of them show up just once. In total, the top ten clones hold about 6.3% of the sample.

The sequence joins TRBV20-1 to TRBJ2-7, with 7 bases aligning to TRBD1. The sequence was obtained from a man between 18 and 35 years old in good health. Sequenced sample: blood. The base sequence is TGCAGTGCTAGTTGCCCGGGACAGCTCTCCTACGAGCAGTACTTC. This codes for CSASCPGQLSYEQYF.